The rows below give T cell receptor beta chains drawn from one sample of a study of response to subunit inactivated influenza vaccine. MiXCR, applied by TCRdb to the RT-PCR reads, yields one record per CDR3 protein. Seen here are about 570,000 distinct CDR3 sequences, roughly 10% observed once, and the top ten hold 8% to 13%. The data also belong to a second study, concerning T cells expressing NK-cell markers.

Sequencing was performed on PBMCs from blood, taken on the day of vaccination. The receptors here all came from a man aged 45 to 65 who received an inactivated influenza vaccine. Each CDR3 is given with its conserved first and last residue. The order of the fields is V gene, clone size, D gene, J gene, CDR3 DNA, CDR3 protein. D genes are given only for firm matches. Where a row states a size, it is once, few, many or the class of an expanded clone; other rows omit it.

v_call: TRBV30; clone_size: NA; d_call: NA; j_call: TRBJ2-3; cdr3_nt: TGTGCCTGGATATTAGCGGCTTCAGAGACTTCAGAAAACACAGATACGCAGTATTTT; cdr3_aa: CAWILAASETSENTDTQYF
v_call: TRBV7-2; clone_size: few; d_call: NA; j_call: TRBJ2-7; cdr3_nt: TGTGCCAGCAGCTTAGTGGGTGGAAACTACGAGCAGTACTTC; cdr3_aa: CASSLVGGNYEQYF
v_call: TRBV5-8; clone_size: few; d_call: NA; j_call: TRBJ1-1; cdr3_nt: TGTGCCAGCAAGAGGGGGTGGAGGAACACTGAAGCTTTCTTT; cdr3_aa: CASKRGWRNTEAFF
v_call: TRBV12-3/TRBV12-4; clone_size: many; d_call: NA; j_call: TRBJ1-2; cdr3_nt: TGTGCCAGCAGTTTACGGGAGGGGGTTAACTATGGCTACACCTTC; cdr3_aa: CASSLREGVNYGYTF
v_call: TRBV2; clone_size: NA; d_call: TRBD2; j_call: TRBJ2-5; cdr3_nt: TGTGCCAGCAGTGAGCGACTAGCGGCAGAGACCCAGTACTTC; cdr3_aa: CASSERLAAETQYF
v_call: TRBV7-9; clone_size: NA; d_call: NA; j_call: TRBJ2-3; cdr3_nt: TGTGCCAGCAGGGGGCGGACAGATACGCAGTATTTT; cdr3_aa: CASRGRTDTQYF
v_call: TRBV12-3/TRBV12-4; clone_size: many; d_call: TRBD1; j_call: TRBJ1-2; cdr3_nt: TGTGCCAGCAGCCCGGACAGGGTAAATGGCTACACCTTC; cdr3_aa: CASSPDRVNGYTF
v_call: TRBV7-9; clone_size: NA; d_call: TRBD1; j_call: TRBJ2-7; cdr3_nt: TGTGCCAGCACCAACGGACAGGCCGAGCAGTACTTC; cdr3_aa: CASTNGQAEQYF
v_call: TRBV6-2/TRBV6-3; clone_size: many; d_call: NA; j_call: TRBJ2-1; cdr3_nt: TGTGCCAGCAGTTACGAGCTATCTTCCTACAATGAGCAGTTCTTC; cdr3_aa: CASSYELSSYNEQFF
v_call: TRBV5-1; clone_size: NA; d_call: NA; j_call: TRBJ2-7; cdr3_nt: TGCGCCAGCAGCCACCAGGGGATAAGCTCCTACGAGCAGTACTTC; cdr3_aa: CASSHQGISSYEQYF
v_call: TRBV25-1; clone_size: few; d_call: NA; j_call: TRBJ1-1; cdr3_nt: TGTGCCAGCACCATTGGTGGGGGGGCGGACACTGAAGCTTTCTTT; cdr3_aa: CASTIGGGADTEAFF
v_call: TRBV6-2/TRBV6-3; clone_size: few; d_call: NA; j_call: TRBJ2-7; cdr3_nt: TGTGCCAGCAGTTACTGGGCCGCGGATCCCAACGAGCAGTACTTC; cdr3_aa: CASSYWAADPNEQYF
v_call: TRBV10-3; clone_size: NA; d_call: TRBD1; j_call: TRBJ2-7; cdr3_nt: TGTGCCATCAGTGAAGTCAGGGGGCGATCCTACGAGCAGTACTTC; cdr3_aa: CAISEVRGRSYEQYF
v_call: TRBV3-1; clone_size: NA; d_call: TRBD1; j_call: TRBJ2-7; cdr3_nt: TGTGCCAGCAGCCGTCCGGGACAGGGGACCTACGAGCAGTACTTC; cdr3_aa: CASSRPGQGTYEQYF
v_call: TRBV27; clone_size: many; d_call: NA; j_call: TRBJ2-2; cdr3_nt: TGTGCCAGCAGTCCTGGGTGGCAGAAGAATAAGGGGGAGCTGTTTTTT; cdr3_aa: CASSPGWQKNKGELFF
v_call: TRBV28; clone_size: many; d_call: TRBD1; j_call: TRBJ2-7; cdr3_nt: TGTGCCAGCAGTCGGGACAGGGGAGTTTACGAGCAGTACTTC; cdr3_aa: CASSRDRGVYEQYF
v_call: TRBV6-1; clone_size: few; d_call: TRBD2; j_call: TRBJ2-7; cdr3_nt: TGTGCCAGCAGAAGACTAGCGGGGGCTCGGGAGCAGTACTTC; cdr3_aa: CASRRLAGAREQYF
v_call: TRBV12-3/TRBV12-4; clone_size: NA; d_call: NA; j_call: TRBJ2-2; cdr3_nt: TGTGCCAGCAGCAAAACCACTTCGGGGACCGGGGAGCTGTTTTTT; cdr3_aa: CASSKTTSGTGELFF
v_call: TRBV20-1; clone_size: few; d_call: NA; j_call: TRBJ2-2; cdr3_nt: TGCAGTGCTCGGCCCAGGCCCGGGGAGCTGTTTTTT; cdr3_aa: CSARPRPGELFF
v_call: TRBV5-1; clone_size: NA; d_call: NA; j_call: TRBJ1-1; cdr3_nt: TGCGCCAGCAGCGGCACAGCGAACACTGAAGCTTTCTTT; cdr3_aa: CASSGTANTEAFF
v_call: TRBV18; clone_size: few; d_call: NA; j_call: TRBJ2-2; cdr3_nt: TGTGCCAGCTCACCAATTGGGCCCCCGGACACCGGGGAGCTGTTTTTT; cdr3_aa: CASSPIGPPDTGELFF
v_call: TRBV6-1; clone_size: many; d_call: TRBD2; j_call: TRBJ2-5; cdr3_nt: TGTGCCAGCAGCAGGACTAGCGGGTTAGAGACCCAGTACTTC; cdr3_aa: CASSRTSGLETQYF
v_call: TRBV7-9; clone_size: once; d_call: NA; j_call: TRBJ2-5; cdr3_nt: TGTGCCAGCAGCTTAACGGAGGGGGTGGAGACCCAGTACTTC; cdr3_aa: CASSLTEGVETQYF
v_call: TRBV5-5; clone_size: NA; d_call: NA; j_call: TRBJ2-5; cdr3_nt: TGTGCCAGCAGCTTGGGCGGAGGGGTGGAGACCCAGTACTTC; cdr3_aa: CASSLGGGVETQYF